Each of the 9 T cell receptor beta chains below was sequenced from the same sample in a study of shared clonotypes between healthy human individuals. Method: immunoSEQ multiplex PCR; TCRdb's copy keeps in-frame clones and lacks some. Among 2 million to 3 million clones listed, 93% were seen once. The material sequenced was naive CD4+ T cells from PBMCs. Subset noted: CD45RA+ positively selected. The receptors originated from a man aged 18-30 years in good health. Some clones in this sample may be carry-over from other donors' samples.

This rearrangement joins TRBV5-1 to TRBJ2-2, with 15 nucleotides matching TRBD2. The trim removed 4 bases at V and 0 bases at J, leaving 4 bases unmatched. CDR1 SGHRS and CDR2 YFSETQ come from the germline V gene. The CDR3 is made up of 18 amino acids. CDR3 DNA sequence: TGCGCCAGCAGCCAAGGGACTAGCGGGAGGACGAACACCGGGGAGCTGTTTTTT. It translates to CASSQGTSGRTNTGELFF.

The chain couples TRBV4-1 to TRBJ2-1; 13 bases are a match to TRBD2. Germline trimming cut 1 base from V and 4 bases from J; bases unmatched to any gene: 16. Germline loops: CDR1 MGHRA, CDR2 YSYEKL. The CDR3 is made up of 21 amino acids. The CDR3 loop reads CASSQVQATSGRVLFYNEQFF. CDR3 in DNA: TGCGCCAGCAGCCAAGTTCAGGCAACTAGCGGGAGGGTCCTGTTTTACAATGAGCAGTTCTTC.

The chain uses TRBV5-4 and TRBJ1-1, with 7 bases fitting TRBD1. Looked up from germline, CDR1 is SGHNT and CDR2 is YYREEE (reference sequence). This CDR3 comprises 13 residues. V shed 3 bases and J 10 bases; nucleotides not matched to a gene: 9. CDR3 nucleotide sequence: TGTGCCAGCAGCTCATCAGACAGGGAGGGAGCTTTCTTT. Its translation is CASSSSDREGAFF.

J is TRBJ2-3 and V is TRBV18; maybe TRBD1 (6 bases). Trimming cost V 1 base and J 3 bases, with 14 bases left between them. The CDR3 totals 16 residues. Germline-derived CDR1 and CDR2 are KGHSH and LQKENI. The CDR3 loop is CASSPRRPQGTDTQYF. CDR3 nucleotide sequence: TGTGCCAGCTCACCACGTCGCCCCCAGGGGACAGATACGCAGTATTTT.

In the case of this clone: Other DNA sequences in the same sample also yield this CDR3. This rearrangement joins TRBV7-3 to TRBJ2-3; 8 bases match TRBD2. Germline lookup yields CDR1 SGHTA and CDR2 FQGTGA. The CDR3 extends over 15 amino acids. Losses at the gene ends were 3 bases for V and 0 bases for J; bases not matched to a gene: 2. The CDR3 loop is CASSFSGTSTDTQYF. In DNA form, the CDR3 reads TGTGCCAGCAGCTTTAGCGGGACTAGCACAGATACGCAGTATTTT.

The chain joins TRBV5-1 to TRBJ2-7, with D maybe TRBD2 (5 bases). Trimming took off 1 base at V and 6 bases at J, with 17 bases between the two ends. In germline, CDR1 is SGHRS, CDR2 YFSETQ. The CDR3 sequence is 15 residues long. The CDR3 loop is CASSLLRDRSGEQYF. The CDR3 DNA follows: TGCGCCAGCAGCTTGTTGAGGGATCGGTCGGGCGAGCAGTACTTC.

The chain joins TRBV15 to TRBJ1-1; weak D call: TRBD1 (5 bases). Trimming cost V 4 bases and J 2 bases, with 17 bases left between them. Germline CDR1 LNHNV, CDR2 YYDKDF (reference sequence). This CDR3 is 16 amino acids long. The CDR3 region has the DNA TGTGCCACCAGCACCTGGGCACAGGACGGTAACACTGAAGCTTTCTTT. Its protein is CATSTWAQDGNTEAFF. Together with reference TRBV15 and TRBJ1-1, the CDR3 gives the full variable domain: DAMVIQNPRYQVTQFGKPVTLSCSQTLNHNVMYWYQQKSSQAPKLLFHYYDKDFNNEADTPDNFQSRRPNTSFCFLDIRSPGLGDTAMYLCATSTWAQDGNTEAFFGQGTRLTVV.

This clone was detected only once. CDR3 loop: CASRARTGTLNSPLHF. The CDR3 DNA sequence: TGTGCCAGCAGGGCTCGAACCGGGACATTGAATTCACCCCTCCACTTT. The rearrangement links TRBV2 to TRBJ1-6, with a possible D match to TRBD1 (6 bases). The CDR3 is 16 amino acids. V was shortened by 6 bases and J by 7 bases, with 19 bases between the two germline ends. Germline V gives CDR1 SNHLY, CDR2 FYNNEI.

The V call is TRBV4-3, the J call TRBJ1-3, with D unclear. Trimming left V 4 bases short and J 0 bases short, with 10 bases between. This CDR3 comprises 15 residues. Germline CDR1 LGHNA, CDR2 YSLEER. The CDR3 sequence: CASSPRSHSGNTIYF. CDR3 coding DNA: TGCGCCAGCAGCCCCCGGAGCCACTCTGGAAACACCATATATTTT.